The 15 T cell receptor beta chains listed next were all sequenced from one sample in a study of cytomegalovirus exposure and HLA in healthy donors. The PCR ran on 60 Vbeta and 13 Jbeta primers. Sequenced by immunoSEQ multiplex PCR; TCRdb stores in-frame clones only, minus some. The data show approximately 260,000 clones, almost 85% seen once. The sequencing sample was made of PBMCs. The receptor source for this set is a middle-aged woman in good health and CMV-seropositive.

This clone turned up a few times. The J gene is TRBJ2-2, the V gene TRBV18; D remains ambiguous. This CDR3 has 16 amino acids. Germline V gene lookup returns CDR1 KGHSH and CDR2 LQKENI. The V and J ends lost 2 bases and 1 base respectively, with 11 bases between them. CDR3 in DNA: TGTGCCAGCTCACCAGCAGGAATCGAGAACACCGGGGAGCTGTTTTTT. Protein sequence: CASSPAGIENTGELFF.

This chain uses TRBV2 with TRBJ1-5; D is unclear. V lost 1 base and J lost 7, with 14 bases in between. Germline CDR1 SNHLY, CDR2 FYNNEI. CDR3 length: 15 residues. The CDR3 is CASSEESGFGQPQHF. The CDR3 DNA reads TGTGCCAGCAGTGAAGAGTCGGGGTTCGGGCAGCCCCAGCATTTT.

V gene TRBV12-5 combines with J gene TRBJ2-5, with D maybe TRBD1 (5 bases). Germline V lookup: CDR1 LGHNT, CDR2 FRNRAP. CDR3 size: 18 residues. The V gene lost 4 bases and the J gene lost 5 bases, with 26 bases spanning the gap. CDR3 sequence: CASGSLSKQELDRETQYF. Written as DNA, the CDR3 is TGTGCTAGTGGTTCCCTAAGTAAACAGGAGCTGGATCGGGAGACCCAGTACTTC.

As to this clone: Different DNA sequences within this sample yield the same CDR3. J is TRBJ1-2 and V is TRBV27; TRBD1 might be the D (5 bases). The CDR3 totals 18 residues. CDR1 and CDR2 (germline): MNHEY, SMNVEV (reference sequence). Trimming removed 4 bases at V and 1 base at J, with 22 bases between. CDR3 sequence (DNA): TGTGCCAGCAGTTCGGGGGGTCTCCCTAGGGGCCTTAACTATGGCTACACCTTC. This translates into CASSSGGLPRGLNYGYTF.

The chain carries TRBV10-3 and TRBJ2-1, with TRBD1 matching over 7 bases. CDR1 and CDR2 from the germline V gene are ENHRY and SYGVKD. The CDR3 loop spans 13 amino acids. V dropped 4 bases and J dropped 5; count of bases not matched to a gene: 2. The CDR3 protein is CAISGQGHNEQFF. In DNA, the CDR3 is TGTGCCATCAGTGGACAGGGCCACAATGAGCAGTTCTTC.

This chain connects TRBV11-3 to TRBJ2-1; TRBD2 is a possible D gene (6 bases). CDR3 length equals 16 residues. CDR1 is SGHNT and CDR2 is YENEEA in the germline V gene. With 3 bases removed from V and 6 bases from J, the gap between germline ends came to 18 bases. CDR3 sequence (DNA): TGTGCCAGCAGCTTCCGGGCGGGAATATCCGGCAATGAGCAGTTCTTC. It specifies CASSFRAGISGNEQFF. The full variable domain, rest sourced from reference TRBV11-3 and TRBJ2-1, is EAGVVQSPRYKIIEKKQPVAFWCNPISGHNTLYWYLQNLGQGPELLIRYENEEAVDDSQLPKDRFSAERLKGVDSTLKIQPAELGDSAVYLCASSFRAGISGNEQFFGPGTRLTVL.

The CDR3 coding sequence is TGTGCCAGCAGCTGGGGCCTAGCGGGAGGAGAGGGTGAGCAGTTCTTC. It codes for CASSWGLAGGEGEQFF. This sequence joins TRBV11-2 and TRBJ2-1, with 11 nucleotides matching TRBD2. The germline gives CDR1 SGHAT, CDR2 FQNNGV. The ends lost 4 bases at V and 9 bases at J; junction bases unmatched: 11. The CDR3 spans 16 residues.

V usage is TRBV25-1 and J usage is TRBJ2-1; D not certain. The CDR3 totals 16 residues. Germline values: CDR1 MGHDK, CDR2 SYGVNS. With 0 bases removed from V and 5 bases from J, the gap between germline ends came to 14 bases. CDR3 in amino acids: CASSEYFLGTDNEQFF. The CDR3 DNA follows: TGTGCCAGCAGTGAATATTTTTTGGGCACCGACAATGAGCAGTTCTTC.

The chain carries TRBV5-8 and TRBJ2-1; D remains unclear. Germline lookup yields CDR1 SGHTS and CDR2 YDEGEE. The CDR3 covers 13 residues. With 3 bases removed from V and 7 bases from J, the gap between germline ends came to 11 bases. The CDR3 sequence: CASSSQNLNEQFF. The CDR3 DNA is TGTGCCAGCAGCTCCCAGAACCTGAATGAGCAGTTCTTC.

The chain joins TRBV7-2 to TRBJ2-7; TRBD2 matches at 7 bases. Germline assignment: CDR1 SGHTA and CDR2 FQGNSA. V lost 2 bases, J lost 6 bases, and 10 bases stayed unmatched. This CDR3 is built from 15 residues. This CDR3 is CASSLKESGNIEQYF. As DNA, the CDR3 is TGTGCCAGCAGCTTAAAGGAGAGCGGGAACATCGAGCAGTACTTC.

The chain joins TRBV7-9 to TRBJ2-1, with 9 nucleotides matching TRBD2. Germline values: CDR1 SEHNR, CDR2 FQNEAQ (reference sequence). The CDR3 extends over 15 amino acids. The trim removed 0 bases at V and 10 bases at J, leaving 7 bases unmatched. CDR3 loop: CASSLAAIAGVEQFF. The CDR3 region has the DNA TGTGCCAGCAGCTTAGCAGCAATAGCGGGAGTCGAGCAGTTCTTC.

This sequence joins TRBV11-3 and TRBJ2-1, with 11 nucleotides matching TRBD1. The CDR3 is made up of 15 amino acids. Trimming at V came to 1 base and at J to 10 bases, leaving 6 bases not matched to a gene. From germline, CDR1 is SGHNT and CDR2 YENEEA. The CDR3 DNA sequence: TGTGCCAGCAGCTTAGTAGGACAGGGGGCACGGGAGCAGTTCTTC. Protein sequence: CASSLVGQGAREQFF.

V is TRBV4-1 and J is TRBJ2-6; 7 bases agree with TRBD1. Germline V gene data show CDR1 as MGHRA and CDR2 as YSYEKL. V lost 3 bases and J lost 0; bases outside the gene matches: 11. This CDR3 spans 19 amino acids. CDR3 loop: CASSQGDSAYLSGANVLTF. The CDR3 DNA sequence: TGCGCCAGCAGCCAGGGGGACAGCGCATATCTCTCTGGGGCCAACGTCCTGACTTTC.

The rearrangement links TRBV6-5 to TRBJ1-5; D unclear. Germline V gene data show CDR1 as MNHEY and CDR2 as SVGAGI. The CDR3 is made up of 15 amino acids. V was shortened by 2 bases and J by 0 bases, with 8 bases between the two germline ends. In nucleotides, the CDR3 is TGTGCCAGCAGTTACGTTACCGGTAGCAATCAGCCCCAGCATTTT. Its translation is CASSYVTGSNQPQHF.

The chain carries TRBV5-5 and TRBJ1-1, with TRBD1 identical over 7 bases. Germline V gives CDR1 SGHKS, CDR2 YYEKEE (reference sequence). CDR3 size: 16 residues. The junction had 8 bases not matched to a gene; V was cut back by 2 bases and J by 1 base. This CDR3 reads CASSFAGTAPNTEAFF. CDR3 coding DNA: TGTGCCAGCAGCTTCGCCGGGACAGCGCCGAACACTGAAGCTTTCTTT.